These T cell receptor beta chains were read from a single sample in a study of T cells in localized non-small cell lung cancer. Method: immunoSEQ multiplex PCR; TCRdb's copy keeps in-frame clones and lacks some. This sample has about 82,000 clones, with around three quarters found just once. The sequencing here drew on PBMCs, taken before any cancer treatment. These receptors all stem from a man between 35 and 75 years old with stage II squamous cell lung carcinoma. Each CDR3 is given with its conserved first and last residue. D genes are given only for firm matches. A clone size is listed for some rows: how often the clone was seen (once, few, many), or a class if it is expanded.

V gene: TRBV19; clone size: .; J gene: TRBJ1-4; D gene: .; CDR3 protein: CASSTDGTKKLFF; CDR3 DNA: TGTGCCAGTAGTACAGACGGGACCAAAAAACTGTTTTTT
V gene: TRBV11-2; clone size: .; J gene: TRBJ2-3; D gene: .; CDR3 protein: CASSFGHSRRTDTQYF; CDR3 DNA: TGTGCCAGCAGCTTCGGACATTCTCGCCGCACAGATACGCAGTATTTT
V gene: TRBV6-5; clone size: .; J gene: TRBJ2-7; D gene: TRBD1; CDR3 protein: CASSPLDRGTYEQYF; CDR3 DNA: TGTGCCAGCAGTCCCCTAGACAGGGGGACCTACGAGCAGTACTTC
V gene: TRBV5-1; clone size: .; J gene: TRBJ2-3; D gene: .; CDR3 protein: CASSLVGLGPTPDTQYF; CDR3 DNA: TGCGCCAGCAGCTTGGTCGGGTTAGGACCCACCCCAGATACGCAGTATTTT
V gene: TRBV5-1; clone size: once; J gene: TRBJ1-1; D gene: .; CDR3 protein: CASSVQEPTEAFF; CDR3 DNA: TGCGCCAGCAGCGTACAGGAGCCCACTGAAGCTTTCTTT
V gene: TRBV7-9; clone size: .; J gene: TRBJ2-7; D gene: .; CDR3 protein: CASSLGIGQLSYEQYF; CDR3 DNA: TGTGCCAGCAGCTTGGGAATCGGACAGCTCTCCTACGAGCAGTACTTC
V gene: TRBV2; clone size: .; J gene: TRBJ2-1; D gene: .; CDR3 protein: CASSTRSSYNEQFF; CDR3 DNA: TGTGCCAGCAGTACGCGGAGCTCCTACAATGAGCAGTTCTTC
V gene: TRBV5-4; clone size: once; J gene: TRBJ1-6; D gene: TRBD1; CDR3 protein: CASSLTGGYNSPLHF; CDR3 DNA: TGTGCCAGCAGCTTGACAGGGGGATATAATTCACCCCTCCACTTT
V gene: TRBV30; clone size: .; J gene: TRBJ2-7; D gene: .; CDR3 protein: CAWSRVSYEQYF; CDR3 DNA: TGTGCCTGGAGTAGGGTGAGCTACGAGCAGTACTTC
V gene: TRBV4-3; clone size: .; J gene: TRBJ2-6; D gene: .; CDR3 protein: CASSQGFSGANVLTF; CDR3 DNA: TGCGCCAGCAGCCAAGGGTTCTCTGGGGCCAACGTCCTGACTTTC
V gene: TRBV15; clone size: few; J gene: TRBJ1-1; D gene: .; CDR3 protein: CATSRDWGNTEAFF; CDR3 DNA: TGTGCCACCAGCAGAGATTGGGGTAACACTGAAGCTTTCTTT
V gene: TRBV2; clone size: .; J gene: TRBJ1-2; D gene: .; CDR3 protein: CASSEEGDGLNGYTF; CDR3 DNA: TGTGCCAGCAGTGAAGAAGGGGACGGCTTAAATGGCTACACCTTC
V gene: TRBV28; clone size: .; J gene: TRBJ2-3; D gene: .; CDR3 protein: CASSGTGPPRDTQYF; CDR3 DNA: TGTGCCAGCAGTGGAACAGGGCCTCCCAGGGATACGCAGTATTTT
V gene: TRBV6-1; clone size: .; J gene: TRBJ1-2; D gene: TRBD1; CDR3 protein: CASSEATTGDGYTF; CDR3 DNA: TGTGCCAGCAGTGAAGCAACTACAGGGGATGGCTACACCTTC
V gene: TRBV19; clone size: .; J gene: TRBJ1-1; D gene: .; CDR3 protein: CASSILGPNTEAFF; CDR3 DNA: TGTGCCAGTAGTATACTTGGGCCGAACACTGAAGCTTTCTTT
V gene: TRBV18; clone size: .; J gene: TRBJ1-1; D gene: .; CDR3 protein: CASSPLPALPGGAFF; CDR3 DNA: TGTGCCAGCTCACCACTCCCGGCCCTTCCCGGAGGAGCTTTCTTT
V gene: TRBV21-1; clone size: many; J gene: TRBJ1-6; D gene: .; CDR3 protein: CASSDRDREYSPLHF; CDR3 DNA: TGTGCCAGCAGCGACCGGGACAGGGAATATTCACCCCTCCACTTT
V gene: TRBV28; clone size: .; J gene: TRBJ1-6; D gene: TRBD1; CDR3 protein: CASSFSGTGLLHF; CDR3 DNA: TGTGCCAGCAGTTTCTCCGGGACAGGACTCCTCCACTTT
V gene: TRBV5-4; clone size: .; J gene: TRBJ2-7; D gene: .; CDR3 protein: CASSRRDGSYEQYF; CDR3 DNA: TGTGCCAGCAGCCGCCGGGACGGCTCCTACGAGCAGTACTTC
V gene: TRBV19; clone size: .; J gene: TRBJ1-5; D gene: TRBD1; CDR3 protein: CASSDRALNQPQHF; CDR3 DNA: TGTGCCAGTAGTGACAGGGCCCTCAATCAGCCCCAGCATTTT
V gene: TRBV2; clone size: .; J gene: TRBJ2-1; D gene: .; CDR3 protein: CASSDRSSYNEQFF; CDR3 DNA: TGTGCCAGCAGTGACCGATCCTCCTACAATGAGCAGTTCTTC
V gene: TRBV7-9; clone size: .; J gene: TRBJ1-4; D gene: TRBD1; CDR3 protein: CASSPRQGLAANEKLFF; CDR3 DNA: TGTGCCAGCAGCCCACGACAGGGGTTGGCGGCTAATGAAAAACTGTTTTTT
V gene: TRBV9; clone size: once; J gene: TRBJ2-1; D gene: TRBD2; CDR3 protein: CASSGLAGSYNEQFF; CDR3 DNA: TGTGCCAGCAGCGGACTAGCGGGCTCCTACAATGAGCAGTTCTTC
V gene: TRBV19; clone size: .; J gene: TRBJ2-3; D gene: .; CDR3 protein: CASSISVGDTQYF; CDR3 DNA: TGTGCCAGTAGTATCTCCGTGGGGGATACGCAGTATTTT
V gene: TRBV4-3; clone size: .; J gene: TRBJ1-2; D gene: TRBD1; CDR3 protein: CASSYRQGGDYGYTF; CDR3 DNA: TGCGCCAGCAGCTACCGACAGGGAGGGGACTATGGCTACACCTTC
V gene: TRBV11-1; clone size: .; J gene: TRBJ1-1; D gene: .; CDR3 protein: CASTLQTSEAFF; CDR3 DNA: TGTGCCAGCACCCTCCAAACATCTGAAGCTTTCTTT
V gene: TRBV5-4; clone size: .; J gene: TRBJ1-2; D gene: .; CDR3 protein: CASSLAYSVTNYGYTF; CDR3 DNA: TGTGCCAGCAGCTTGGCCTATTCTGTAACTAACTATGGCTACACCTTC
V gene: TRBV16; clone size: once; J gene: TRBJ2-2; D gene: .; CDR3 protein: CASSHGTNTGELFF; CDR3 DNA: TGTGCCAGCAGCCACGGGACGAACACCGGGGAGCTGTTTTTT
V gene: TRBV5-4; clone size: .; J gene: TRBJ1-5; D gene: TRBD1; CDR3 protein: CASGQGEWQPQHF; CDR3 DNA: TGTGCCAGTGGACAGGGGGAATGGCAGCCCCAGCATTTT
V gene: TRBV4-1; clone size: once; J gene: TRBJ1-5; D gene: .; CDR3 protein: CASSQSPGNQPQHF; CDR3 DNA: TGCGCCAGCAGCCAAAGTCCGGGCAATCAGCCCCAGCATTTT
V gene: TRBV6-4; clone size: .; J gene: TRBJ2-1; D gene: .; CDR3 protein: CASSDSSRRGRNEQFF; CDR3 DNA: TGTGCCAGCAGTGACTCCTCGAGACGGGGGCGTAATGAGCAGTTCTTC
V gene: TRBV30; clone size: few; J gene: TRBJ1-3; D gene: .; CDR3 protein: CAWSLSSGNTIYF; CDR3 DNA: TGTGCCTGGAGTTTGAGTTCTGGAAACACCATATATTTT
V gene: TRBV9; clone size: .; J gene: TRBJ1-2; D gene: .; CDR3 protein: CASSVGGRQHYGYTF; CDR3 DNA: TGTGCCAGCAGCGTAGGAGGGAGGCAGCACTATGGCTACACCTTC
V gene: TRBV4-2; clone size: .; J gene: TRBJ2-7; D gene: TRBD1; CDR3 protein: CASSQDGQGASYEQYF; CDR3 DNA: TGTGCCAGCAGCCAAGATGGACAGGGGGCCTCCTACGAGCAGTACTTC
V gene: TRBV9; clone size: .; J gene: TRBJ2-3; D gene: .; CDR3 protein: CASSVSGQRSTDTQYF; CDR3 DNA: TGTGCCAGCAGCGTAAGTGGCCAGCGGAGCACAGATACGCAGTATTTT
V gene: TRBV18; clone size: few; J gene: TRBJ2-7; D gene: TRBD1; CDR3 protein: CASSPLDRGNEQYF; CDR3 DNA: TGTGCCAGCTCACCATTGGACAGGGGGAACGAGCAGTACTTC
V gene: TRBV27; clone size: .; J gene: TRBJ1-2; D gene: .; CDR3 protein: CASSLGGTYGYTF; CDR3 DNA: TGTGCCAGCAGCTTAGGAGGGACCTATGGCTACACCTTC
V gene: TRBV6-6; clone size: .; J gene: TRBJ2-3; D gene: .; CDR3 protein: CASSYRRSMDTQYF; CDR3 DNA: TGTGCCAGCAGTTACAGGCGATCTATGGATACGCAGTATTTT
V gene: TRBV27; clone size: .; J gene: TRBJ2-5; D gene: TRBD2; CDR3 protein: CASSLIETSGRQETQYF; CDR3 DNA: TGTGCCAGCAGCCTTATCGAGACTAGCGGGAGGCAAGAGACCCAGTACTTC
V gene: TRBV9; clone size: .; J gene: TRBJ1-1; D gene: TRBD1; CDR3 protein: CASSVVSGGYTEAFF; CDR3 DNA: TGTGCCAGCAGCGTAGTATCAGGGGGCTACACTGAAGCTTTCTTT
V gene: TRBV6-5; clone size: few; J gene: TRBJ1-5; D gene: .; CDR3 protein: CASSLGLGQPQHF; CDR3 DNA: TGTGCCAGCAGCTTGGGGCTCGGGCAGCCCCAGCATTTT
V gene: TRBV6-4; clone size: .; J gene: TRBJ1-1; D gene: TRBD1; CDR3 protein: CASRDSNMNTEAFF; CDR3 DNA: TGTGCCAGCCGGGACAGCAATATGAACACTGAAGCTTTCTTT
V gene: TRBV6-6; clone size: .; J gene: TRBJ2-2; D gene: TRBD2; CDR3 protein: CASNVAGGDTGELFF; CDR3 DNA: TGTGCCAGCAATGTAGCGGGAGGTGACACCGGGGAGCTGTTTTTT
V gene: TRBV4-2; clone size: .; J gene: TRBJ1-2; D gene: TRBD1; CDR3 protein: CASSQDWPGGARSYGYTF; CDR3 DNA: TGTGCCAGCAGCCAAGACTGGCCAGGGGGGGCGCGAAGTTATGGCTACACCTTC
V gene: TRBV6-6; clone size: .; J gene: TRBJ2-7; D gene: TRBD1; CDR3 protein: CASSPRQGGNEQYF; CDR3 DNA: TGTGCCAGCAGTCCAAGACAGGGGGGGAACGAGCAGTACTTC
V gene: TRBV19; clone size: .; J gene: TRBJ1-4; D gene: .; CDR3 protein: CASSMTNEKLFF; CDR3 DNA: TGTGCCAGTAGTATGACTAATGAAAAACTGTTTTTT
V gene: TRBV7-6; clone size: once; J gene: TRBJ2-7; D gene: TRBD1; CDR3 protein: CASSLGFGTGGDLVPYEQYF; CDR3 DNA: TGTGCCAGCAGCTTAGGTTTTGGGACAGGGGGCGACTTAGTTCCCTACGAGCAGTACTTC
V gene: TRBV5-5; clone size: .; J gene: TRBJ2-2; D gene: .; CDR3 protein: CASSLRPPAGLFF; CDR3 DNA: TGTGCCAGCAGCTTGAGGCCTCCCGCGGGGCTGTTTTTT
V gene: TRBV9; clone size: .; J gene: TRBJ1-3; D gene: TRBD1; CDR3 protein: CASSTGQGGNTIYF; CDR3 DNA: TGTGCCAGCAGCACTGGACAGGGGGGAAACACCATATATTTT
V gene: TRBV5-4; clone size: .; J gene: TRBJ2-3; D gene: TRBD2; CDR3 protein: CASSVRDYGTDTQYF; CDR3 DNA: TGTGCCAGCAGCGTACGGGACTATGGCACAGATACGCAGTATTTT
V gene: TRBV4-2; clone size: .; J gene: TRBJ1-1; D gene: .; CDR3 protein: CASSQEWDTEAFF; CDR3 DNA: TGTGCCAGCAGCCAAGAATGGGACACTGAAGCTTTCTTT
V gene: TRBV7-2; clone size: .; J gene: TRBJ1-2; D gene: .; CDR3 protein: CASSLKMGYGYTF; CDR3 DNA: TGTGCCAGCAGCCTAAAGATGGGATATGGCTACACCTTC
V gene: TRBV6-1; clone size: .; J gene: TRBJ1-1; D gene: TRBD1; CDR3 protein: CASRLGQGTGEAFF; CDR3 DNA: TGTGCCAGCAGATTAGGACAGGGAACAGGAGAAGCTTTCTTT
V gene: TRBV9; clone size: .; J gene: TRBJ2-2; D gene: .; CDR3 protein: CASSVGPANTGELFF; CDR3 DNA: TGTGCCAGCAGCGTAGGCCCCGCGAACACCGGGGAGCTGTTTTTT
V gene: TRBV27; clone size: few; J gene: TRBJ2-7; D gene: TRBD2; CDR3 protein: CASSLVSGSSYEQYF; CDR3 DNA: TGTGCCAGCAGTTTAGTTAGCGGGAGCTCCTACGAGCAGTACTTC
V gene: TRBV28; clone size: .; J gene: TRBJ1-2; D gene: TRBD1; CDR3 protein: CASRRQGTGGYTF; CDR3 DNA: TGTGCCAGCAGACGACAGGGTACTGGAGGCTACACCTTC
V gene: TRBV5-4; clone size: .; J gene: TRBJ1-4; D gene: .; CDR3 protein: CASSPSRLPGEKLFF; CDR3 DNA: TGTGCCAGCAGCCCCTCTAGACTACCGGGGGAAAAACTGTTTTTT
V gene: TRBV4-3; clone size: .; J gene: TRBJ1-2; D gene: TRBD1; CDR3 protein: CASSPQGAPLEGYTF; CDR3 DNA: TGCGCCAGCAGCCCTCAGGGGGCGCCACTGGAAGGCTACACCTTC
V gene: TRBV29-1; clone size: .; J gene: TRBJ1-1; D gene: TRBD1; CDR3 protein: CSVDRVTEAFF; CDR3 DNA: TGCAGCGTCGACAGGGTTACTGAAGCTTTCTTT